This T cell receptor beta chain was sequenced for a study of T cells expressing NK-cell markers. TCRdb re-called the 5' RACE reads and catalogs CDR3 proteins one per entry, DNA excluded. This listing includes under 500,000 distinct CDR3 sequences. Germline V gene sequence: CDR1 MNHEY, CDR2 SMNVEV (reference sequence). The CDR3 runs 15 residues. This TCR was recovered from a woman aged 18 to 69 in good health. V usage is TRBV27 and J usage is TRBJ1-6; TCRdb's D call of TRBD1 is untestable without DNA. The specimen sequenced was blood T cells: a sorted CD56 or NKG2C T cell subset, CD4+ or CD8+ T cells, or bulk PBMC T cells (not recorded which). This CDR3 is CASSPPPDRVSPLHF.